The entry below gives a single T cell receptor beta chain sequence along with its context. Its cognate antigen is unknown. The sample is drawn from a study of T cell responses to AZD1222 COVID-19 vaccine. Broader study findings: Donors, mostly white British, included more females; clonal diversity was possibly underestimated. Unmutated variant regions are reportedly targeted by nearly half of spike-specific TCRs. Spike-wide vaccine-associated CD4 TCRs dominated at 160-218 and 743-854. Spike-specific TCR breadth and depth grew following two AZD1222 doses.

The ends lost 4 bases at V and 1 base at J; junction bases unmatched: 3. CDR1 SGHRS and CDR2 YFSETQ come from the germline V gene. This CDR3 contains 14 residues. Here immunoSEQ multiplex PCR was the method, and the copy in TCRdb shows in-frame clones only, minus some. The table includes some 120,000 clones, around 94% detected once. The rearrangement links TRBV5-1 to TRBJ1-1; 8 bases agree with TRBD1. This clonotype was obtained from an adult in good health. Sequenced here: peripheral blood, sampled on day 0 of AZD1222 vaccination. The CDR3 region has the DNA TGCGCCAGCAGCCCTGGACAGGGGAACACTGAAGCTTTCTTT. Translation: CASSPGQGNTEAFF.